The 21 T cell receptor beta chains in this list originate from one sample, sequenced in a study of cytomegalovirus exposure and HLA in healthy donors. 13 Jbeta primers and 60 Vbeta primers were used for the PCR. Sequencing was performed with immunoSEQ multiplex PCR; in TCRdb, only in-frame clones are kept and a portion is missing. The table includes roughly 150,000 clones, 76% detected once. The sequencing sample was made of PBMCs. All receptors derive from a middle-aged woman in good health and CMV-seronegative.

The chain joins TRBV19 to TRBJ2-7; TRBD1 aligns across 9 bases. Germline CDR1 and CDR2: LNHDA and SQIVND (reference sequence). This CDR3 is built from 14 residues. J lost 6 bases, V lost 6 bases, and 9 bases had no gene match. CDR3 sequence (DNA): TGTGCCAGTAGGCCTGGGACAGGGTATACCGAGCAGTACTTC. Protein product: CASRPGTGYTEQYF.

This chain connects TRBV6-1 to TRBJ2-5; 7 nucleotides line up with TRBD1. The J call may be wrong; the DNA end is better matched by TRBJ2-7. Germline assignment: CDR1 MNHNS and CDR2 SASEGT. CDR3 length equals 12 residues. CDR3 coding DNA: TGTGCCAGCAGGGCGACAGGGCGCGAGCAGTACTTC. Amino acid sequence: CASRATGREQYF.

This clone was counted only a few times. V is TRBV10-1 and J is TRBJ1-2; TRBD1 aligns across 8 bases. V trimming: 0 bases; J trimming: 4 bases; junction bases outside the gene matches: 7. CDR3 length equals 16 residues. Germline CDR1 reads WNHNN; CDR2 reads SYGVQD (reference sequence). CDR3 in DNA: TGCGCCAGCAGTGAGTCCCTGACAGGGGCAAGCTATGGCTACACCTTC. This gives the protein CASSESLTGASYGYTF.

The chain joins TRBV19 to TRBJ1-2; 9 bases are shared with TRBD1. Per the germline V gene, CDR1 is LNHDA and CDR2 is SQIVND (reference sequence). The CDR3 sequence is 15 residues long. V shed 3 bases and J 4 bases; nucleotides not matched to a gene: 6. CDR3 nucleotide sequence: TGTGCCAGTAGTATGTATACAGGGGGCTTCTATGGCTACACCTTC. Residues: CASSMYTGGFYGYTF.

The chain links TRBV28 to TRBJ1-2; D unresolved. The V and J ends lost 8 bases and 0 bases respectively, with 16 bases between them. CDR3 length equals 15 residues. Germline CDR1 is MDHEN and CDR2 is SYDVKM. CDR3 amino acids: CASRLPGDTNYGYTF. DNA for the CDR3: TGTGCCAGCCGATTGCCGGGAGATACTAACTATGGCTACACCTTC.

J is TRBJ2-5 and V is TRBV18; D call uncertain. This CDR3 comprises 11 residues. CDR1 and CDR2 from the germline V gene are KGHSH and LQKENI. The germline V and J ends were trimmed by 3 bases and 5 bases, with 4 bases remaining between them. The CDR3 DNA reads as TGTGCCAGCTCACCCCAGGAGACCCAGTACTTC. Protein product: CASSPQETQYF. The whole variable domain, remainder taken from reference TRBV18 and TRBJ2-5, is NAGVMQNPRHLVRRRGQEARLRCSPMKGHSHVYWYRQLPEEGLKFMVYLQKENIIDESGMPKERFSAEFPKEGPSILRIQQVVRGDSAAYFCASSPQETQYFGPGTRLLVL.

V usage is TRBV7-2 and J usage is TRBJ2-2, with a weak D call TRBD2 (5 bases). Germline V lookup: CDR1 SGHTA, CDR2 FQGNSA. The CDR3 contains 15 residues. V gave up 5 bases and J gave up 3 bases, with 13 bases separating them. As DNA, the CDR3 is TGTGCCAGCAGCCTCGGCCGGGGATACACCGGGGAGCTGTTTTTT. Translating it yields CASSLGRGYTGELFF.

The rearrangement links TRBV7-9 to TRBJ1-2; D is ambiguous. The germline V and J ends were trimmed by 5 bases and 5 bases, with 15 bases remaining between them. Per the germline V gene, CDR1 is SEHNR and CDR2 is FQNEAQ (reference sequence). The CDR3 extends over 14 amino acids. This CDR3 reads CASSPPIGNYGYTF. The CDR3, as DNA: TGTGCCAGCAGCCCCCCTATCGGTAATTATGGCTACACCTTC.

This clone was counted a few times. This chain connects TRBV10-3 to TRBJ1-1; 10 bases map to TRBD1. Looked up from germline, CDR1 is ENHRY and CDR2 is SYGVKD. J lost 4 bases, V lost 6 bases, and 5 bases had no gene match. The CDR3 is 14 amino acids. This chain's CDR3 is CAISAGTGVTEAFF. The CDR3 DNA sequence: TGTGCCATCAGCGCCGGGACAGGGGTCACTGAAGCTTTCTTT.

This clone has more than one count but fewer than ten. V usage is TRBV5-1 and J usage is TRBJ2-2; D is ambiguous. The CDR3 is 14 residues long. V was clipped by 4 bases and J by 2 bases, with 9 bases between them. Per germline, CDR1 SGHRS and CDR2 YFSETQ. Here the CDR3 reads CASSRNTNTGELFF. In DNA, the CDR3 is TGCGCCAGCAGCCGTAACACCAACACCGGGGAGCTGTTTTTT.

The rearrangement links TRBV25-1 to TRBJ2-2; TRBD1 aligns across 9 bases. The CDR3 extends over 18 amino acids. CDR1 and CDR2 (germline): MGHDK, SYGVNS. Germline trimming cut 4 bases from V and 1 base from J; bases unmatched to any gene: 10. CDR3 DNA sequence: TGTGCCAGCAGTGCCACATCCGGGACAGGGCTGAACACCGGGGAGCTGTTTTTT. Protein product: CASSATSGTGLNTGELFF.

The DNA for the CDR3 is TGTGCCAGCAGAGATTCAAAGGGAGGCGGGAGGACTGAAGCTTTCTTT. Its protein is CASRDSKGGGRTEAFF. The chain joins TRBV28 to TRBJ1-1; D unresolved. The CDR3 loop spans 16 amino acids. Germline lookup yields CDR1 MDHEN and CDR2 SYDVKM. The V gene lost 6 bases and the J gene lost 5 bases, with 22 bases spanning the gap.

The chain joins TRBV5-1 to TRBJ1-4; maybe TRBD1 (5 bases). The germline V and J ends were trimmed by 3 bases and 0 bases, with 12 bases remaining between them. The CDR3 is 16 residues long. Per germline, CDR1 SGHRS and CDR2 YFSETQ. CDR3: CASSSGHKSTNEKLFF. As DNA, the CDR3 is TGCGCCAGCAGCTCCGGACACAAATCAACTAATGAAAAACTGTTTTTT.

Worth noting for this clone: A read error may produce the germline difference seen at one junction end. V is TRBV7-9 and J is TRBJ1-1; D is possibly TRBD1 (6 bases). The CDR3 consists of 13 residues. From germline, CDR1 is SEHNR and CDR2 FQNEAQ (reference sequence). CDR3 in DNA: TGTTCCAGCAATAACAGGGTCGACCCTGAAGCTTTCTTT. Encoded protein: CSSNNRVDPEAFF.

This rearrangement joins TRBV7-2 to TRBJ2-7; D gene unclear. The germline CDR1 and CDR2 sequences are SGHTA and FQGNSA. The CDR3 extends over 11 amino acids. Trimming took off 5 bases at V and 3 bases at J, with 5 bases between the two ends. CDR3 amino acids: CASSLFYEQYF. In DNA form, the CDR3 reads TGTGCCAGCAGCCTTTTCTACGAGCAGTACTTC.

DNA of the CDR3: TGCGCCAGCAGCCAGGGTAGCGGGAGGGCCCTGTACGAGCAGTACTTC. Translation: CASSQGSGRALYEQYF. The chain is built from TRBV4-1 and TRBJ2-7; 11 bases align to TRBD2. The CDR3 spans 16 residues. Germline lookup yields CDR1 MGHRA and CDR2 YSYEKL. After removal of 3 bases from V and 4 bases from J, the junction contained 8 bases not matched to a gene.

The chain has TRBV9 and TRBJ2-1, with no clear D. The CDR3 sequence is 13 residues long. CDR1 and CDR2 from the germline V gene are SGDLS and YYNGEE. With 0 bases removed from V and 7 bases from J, the gap between germline ends came to 8 bases. CDR3 amino acids: CASSVGAVNEQFF. The CDR3 coding sequence is TGTGCCAGCAGCGTAGGGGCCGTAAATGAGCAGTTCTTC.

This chain links TRBV28 with TRBJ1-5, with TRBD1 as a possible D gene (5 bases). Germline CDR1 is MDHEN and CDR2 is SYDVKM. The CDR3 consists of 16 residues. V lost 2 bases, J lost 4 bases, and 15 bases lay in between. In nucleotides, the CDR3 is TGTGCCAGCAGTTTAGGTGGGGCGCAGACTAATCAGCCCCAGCATTTT. Its translation: CASSLGGAQTNQPQHF. Full variable domain (rest looked up from reference TRBV28 and TRBJ1-5): DVKVTQSSRYLVKRTGEKVFLECVQDMDHENMFWYRQDPGLGLRLIYFSYDVKMKEKGDIPEGYSVSREKKERFSLILESASTNQTSMYLCASSLGGAQTNQPQHFGDGTRLSIL.

The gene calls are TRBV25-1 and TRBJ2-3; 12 bases are a match to TRBD2. Trimming at V came to 1 base and at J to 0 bases, leaving 2 bases not matched to a gene. Germline lookup yields CDR1 MGHDK and CDR2 SYGVNS. The CDR3 spans 17 residues. This CDR3 is CASSEFGTSGSTDTQYF. CDR3 bases: TGTGCCAGCAGTGAATTCGGGACTAGCGGGAGCACAGATACGCAGTATTTT.

The chain uses TRBV11-2 and TRBJ2-7; D might be TRBD1 (6 bases). Per germline, CDR1 SGHAT and CDR2 FQNNGV. The CDR3 totals 12 residues. Trimming shortened V by 5 bases and J by 3 bases, and 8 bases separated the two germline ends. In DNA, the CDR3 is TGTGCCAGCAGCCTACAGGGCTACGAGCAGTACTTC. Translation gives CASSLQGYEQYF.

V is TRBV2 and J is TRBJ1-3; D not resolved. V was shortened by 3 bases and J by 0 bases, with 6 bases between the two germline ends. The CDR3 covers 14 residues. Germline-derived CDR1 and CDR2 are SNHLY and FYNNEI. This CDR3 is CASSDRTSGNTIYF. The CDR3 nucleotides are TGTGCCAGCAGTGACAGAACCTCTGGAAACACCATATATTTT.